This note documents a single T cell receptor beta chain sequence. This table comes from immunoSEQ multiplex PCR, and its TCRdb copy is limited to in-frame clones, with some not included. The repertoire holds around 80,000 clones, less than 99% seen once, with over 0.2% in the top ten. This sample was included in a study of technical replicates of blood from a handful of donors. Trimming left V 3 bases short and J 4 bases short, with 7 bases between. The V gene's germline CDR1 is KGHSH and CDR2 LQKENI. The CDR3 contains 13 residues. The chain joins TRBV18 to TRBJ1-5; unclear D gene. The sample was T cells isolated from PBMCs. This TCR was sampled from a human donor in good health. The CDR3 spells CASSPGSNQPQHF. The CDR3 nucleotides read TGTGCCAGCTCACCCGGGAGTAATCAGCCCCAGCATTTT.